These 32 T cell receptor beta chains came from one sample sequenced in a study of T cells in Graves' hyperthyroidism and ophthalmopathy. Regions amplified from RNA transcripts were the TCR beta CDR3 regions. First-round RT-PCR targeting the TCR CDR3 was performed with the HTBI primer set. From the multiplex PCR reads, TCRdb called clonotypes with MiXCR, one entry per CDR3 protein. The table lists 690,000 or so distinct CDR3 sequences, roughly a sixth of them singletons. The sequenced sample was blood. Source of these receptors: a woman in her fifties or sixties with Graves' hyperthyroidism that later progressed to Graves' ophthalmopathy.

This clonotype appeared a few times. The V call is TRBV20-1, the J call TRBJ2-1; weak D call: TRBD2 (5 bases). Per germline, CDR1 DFQATT and CDR2 SNEGSKA (reference sequence). Trimming cost V 2 bases and J 9 bases, with 17 bases left between them. This CDR3 has 14 residues. The CDR3 DNA follows: TGCAGTGCTAGACCCTCGGGGTCCCGGGGTGAGCAGTTCTTC. It is translated as CSARPSGSRGEQFF.

Concerning this clonotype: Germline and junction disagree at one end, which may indicate a read error. The genes are TRBV7-4 and TRBJ1-6; tentative D call: TRBD1 (5 bases). The CDR3 has 14 residues. Germline assignment: CDR1 SGHVT and CDR2 SQSDAQ. The CDR3 region is CATPSGRVNSRLHF. CDR3 in DNA: TGTGCCACCCCTAGCGGCAGGGTTAATTCACGCCTCCACTTT.

This clonotype was counted at least ten times. The chain combines TRBV29-1 with TRBJ2-1, with 11 bases fitting TRBD2. This CDR3 spans 15 amino acids. With V trimmed by 6 bases and J by 4 bases, 8 bases remained unmatched. CDR1 and CDR2 from the germline V gene are SQVTM and ANQGSEA. CDR3 sequence (DNA): TGCAGCGTGGACCCGGGACTAGCGGAATACAATGAGCAGTTCTTC. It codes for CSVDPGLAEYNEQFF.

The gene calls are TRBV19 and TRBJ2-1; 9 bases line up with TRBD1. This CDR3 region has 15 residues. With V trimmed by 4 bases and J by 2 bases, 3 bases remained unmatched. In germline, CDR1 is LNHDA, CDR2 SQIVND (reference sequence). CDR3 sequence: CASSRGQGPYNEQFF. CDR3 bases: TGTGCCAGTAGTAGGGGACAGGGACCCTACAATGAGCAGTTCTTC.

The chain is built from TRBV7-9 and TRBJ1-2; no clear D. Germline loops: CDR1 SEHNR, CDR2 FQNEAQ (reference sequence). Trimming cost V 2 bases and J 4 bases, with 11 bases left between them. The CDR3 consists of 14 residues. The CDR3, as DNA: TGTGCCAGCAGCTTATCCGGGGTTAGCTATGGCTACACCTTC. Protein product: CASSLSGVSYGYTF.

Many counts were recorded for this clonotype. The CDR3 spells CASSQTTRETQYF. CDR3 nucleotides: TGTGCCAGCAGCCAGACGACCCGGGAAACCCAGTACTTC. The rearrangement uses TRBV11-2 and TRBJ2-5; TRBD2 might be the D (5 bases). V was shortened by 5 bases and J by 8 bases, with 15 bases between the two germline ends. The CDR3 runs 13 residues. The germline V gene encodes CDR1 SGHAT and CDR2 FQNNGV. Full variable domain (missing parts from reference TRBV11-2 and TRBJ2-5): EAGVAQSPRYKIIEKRQSVAFWCNPISGHATLYWYQQILGQGPKLLIQFQNNGVVDDSQLPKDRFSAERLKGVDSTLKIQPAKLEDSAVYLCASSQTTRETQYFGPGTRLLVL.

The chain employs TRBV20-1 and TRBJ2-7; D unclear. In germline, CDR1 is DFQATT, CDR2 SNEGSKA (reference sequence). The CDR3 is made up of 14 amino acids. Trimming removed 6 bases from V and 4 bases from J, with 19 bases in between. CDR3 residues: CSAPPGSWSYEQYF. CDR3 coding DNA: TGCAGTGCACCCCCCGGCTCCTGGTCATACGAGCAGTACTTC.

This clonotype was recorded at least ten times. The rearrangement uses TRBV18 and TRBJ2-2; TRBD1 agrees at 7 bases. This CDR3 has 15 residues. In germline, CDR1 is KGHSH, CDR2 LQKENI. V shed 7 bases and J 2 bases; nucleotides not matched to a gene: 7. DNA of the CDR3: TGTGCCAGCTTACCGGGACAGACTAACACCGGGGAGCTGTTTTTT. Residues: CASLPGQTNTGELFF.

V is TRBV20-1 and J is TRBJ2-7; D gene unclear. The CDR3 is made up of 12 amino acids. Germline CDR1 reads DFQATT; CDR2 reads SNEGSKA (reference sequence). Trimming left V 0 bases short and J 4 bases short, with 7 bases between. The CDR3 DNA sequence: TGCAGTGCTAGAGATGGGGAATACGAGCAGTACTTC. The encoded protein is CSARDGEYEQYF.

This clonotype was seen a few times. Because the CDR3 is missing its conserved closing phenylalanine or tryptophan, this is likely a read error. This sequence joins TRBV12-3 or TRBV12-4 and TRBJ1-1; no clear D gene. V was trimmed by 7 bases and J by 2 bases, leaving 14 bases between them. The CDR3 consists of 14 residues. As DNA, the CDR3 is TGTGCCAGCAAGAACAATCGAAGAAACACTGAAGCTTTCTCT. It codes for CASKNNRRNTEAFS.

This clonotype was recorded a few times. The chain recombines TRBV19 with TRBJ1-5; D remains ambiguous. Trimming cost V 3 bases and J 1 base, with 19 bases left between them. Per germline, CDR1 LNHDA and CDR2 SQIVND (reference sequence). The CDR3 is 18 residues long. This chain's CDR3 is CASSIPPAGAWSNQPQHF. As DNA, the CDR3 is TGTGCCAGTAGTATCCCGCCCGCAGGCGCCTGGAGCAATCAGCCCCAGCATTTT.

This clonotype was detected many times. The rearrangement links TRBV27 to TRBJ2-7; TRBD2 matches 9 bases. CDR1 and CDR2 from the germline V gene are MNHEY and SMNVEV (reference sequence). CDR3 size: 15 residues. The V segment lost 0 bases and the J segment 5 bases; nucleotides outside the gene matches: 5. In DNA form, the CDR3 reads TGTGCCAGCAGTTTATCGCGGGGGGGCCTCCACGAGCAGTACTTC. Encoded protein: CASSLSRGGLHEQYF.

This clonotype was detected once. The genes are TRBV19 and TRBJ1-5, with 11 bases that match TRBD1. This CDR3 is 15 amino acids long. Germline V gene sequence: CDR1 LNHDA, CDR2 SQIVND (reference sequence). The junction had 8 bases not matched to a gene; V was cut back by 7 bases and J by 6 bases. The DNA for the CDR3 is TGTGCCAGTACCTTCGGGACAGGGGGTGCTCAGCCCCAGCATTTT. It is translated as CASTFGTGGAQPQHF.

The V call is TRBV7-6, the J call TRBJ2-5; 10 nucleotides match TRBD2. V lost 5 bases to trimming and J lost 0 bases; unmatched junction nucleotides: 9. The CDR3 length is 17 residues. The germline V gene encodes CDR1 SGHVS and CDR2 FNYEAQ. The DNA of the CDR3 is TGTGCCAGCAGCCCATATAGCGGGGGGACCTACCAAGAGACCCAGTACTTC. It translates to CASSPYSGGTYQETQYF.

This clonotype was seen ten or more times. The rearrangement links TRBV5-1 to TRBJ2-7; D is uncertain. The germline CDR1 and CDR2 sequences are SGHRS and YFSETQ. V lost 3 bases to trimming and J lost 4 bases, with 11 bases between them. The CDR3 consists of 13 residues. The CDR3 reads CASSSGPRYEQYF. CDR3 in DNA: TGCGCCAGCAGCTCCGGGCCCCGGTACGAGCAGTACTTC.

The chain employs TRBV29-1 and TRBJ2-7; 8 nucleotides agree with TRBD2. Germline V gene data show CDR1 as SQVTM and CDR2 as ANQGSEA. The CDR3 length is 13 residues. Trimming at V came to 2 bases and at J to 5 bases, leaving 5 bases not matched to a gene. CDR3 DNA sequence: TGCAGCGTTGAAAAGACGGGGGGGCACGAGCAGTACTTC. Its protein is CSVEKTGGHEQYF.

This clonotype was seen ten or more times. The V and J genes are TRBV2 and TRBJ1-1, with D unclear. The CDR3 is made up of 14 amino acids. Germline CDR1 reads SNHLY; CDR2 reads FYNNEI. V was pared by 3 bases and J by 0 bases, with 8 bases between. The CDR3 sequence: CASSDLRLNTEAFF. The CDR3 coding sequence is TGTGCCAGCAGTGATCTGAGATTGAACACTGAAGCTTTCTTT.

This clonotype showed up just a few times. This chain uses TRBV19 with TRBJ2-2, with D hard to call. The CDR3 runs to 16 residues. CDR1 and CDR2 (germline): LNHDA, SQIVND (reference sequence). V dropped 3 bases and J dropped 3 bases, with 14 bases sitting between them. The CDR3 coding sequence is TGTGCCAGTAGTATCGAGTTTTTGGGGTACACCGGGGAGCTGTTTTTT. Protein: CASSIEFLGYTGELFF.

This clonotype has more than one count but fewer than ten. The genes are TRBV7-9 and TRBJ1-1; D uncertain. CDR1 and CDR2 from the germline V gene are SEHNR and FQNEAQ (reference sequence). The CDR3 spans 11 residues. The ends were cut back, 4 bases at V and 8 bases at J, with 8 bases in the middle. The CDR3 DNA follows: TGTGCCAGCAGCTGGCGTAGCGAAGCTTTCTTT. Residues: CASSWRSEAFF. The variable domain in full, with the rest retrieved from reference TRBV7-9 and TRBJ1-1, is DTGVSQNPRHKITKRGQNVTFRCDPISEHNRLYWYRQTLGQGPEFLTYFQNEAQLEKSRLLSDRFSAERPKGSFSTLEIQRTEQGDSAMYLCASSWRSEAFFGQGTRLTVV.

This clonotype was seen ten or more times. The chain combines TRBV30 with TRBJ1-1, with 7 bases identical to TRBD1. The CDR3 covers 14 residues. After removal of 5 bases from V and 0 bases from J, the junction contained 6 bases not matched to a gene. CDR1 GTSNPN and CDR2 SVGIG come from the germline V gene (reference sequence). The CDR3 DNA sequence: TGTGCCTGGGGAGGGGACAGCATGAACACTGAAGCTTTCTTT. Translated, it gives CAWGGDSMNTEAFF. The entire variable domain, with the rest obtained from reference TRBV30 and TRBJ1-1, is as follows: SQTIHQWPATLVQPVGSPLSLECTVEGTSNPNLYWYRQAAGRGLQLLFYSVGIGQISSEVPQNLSASRPQDRQFILSSKKLLLSDSGFYLCAWGGDSMNTEAFFGQGTRLTVV.

Comment on this clonotype: The junction and the germline gene differ at one end; a read error may be behind it. This rearrangement joins TRBV11-2 to TRBJ2-7; D remains ambiguous. Germline CDR1 is SGHAT and CDR2 is FQNNGV. The CDR3 length is 12 residues. The CDR3 loop reads CVSSLGGYEQYF. The DNA of the CDR3 is TGTGTCAGCAGCTTAGGCGGCTACGAGCAGTACTTC.

There are a few counts of this clonotype. The J gene is TRBJ1-6, the V gene TRBV5-4; the D gene is possibly TRBD1 (5 bases). Trimming shortened V by 4 bases and J by 8 bases, and 19 bases separated the two germline ends. CDR1 SGHNT and CDR2 YYREEE come from the germline V gene (reference sequence). The CDR3 is made up of 16 amino acids. CDR3 sequence (DNA): TGTGCCAGCAGCAACTCCCGGACCGGGACTCATTCACCCCTCCACTTT. Its translation is CASSNSRTGTHSPLHF.

The gene calls are TRBV20-1 and TRBJ2-1, with 9 bases fitting TRBD2. This CDR3 is built from 13 residues. The germline CDR1 and CDR2 sequences are DFQATT and SNEGSKA (reference sequence). V was pared by 4 bases and J by 6 bases, with 4 bases of the junction left unmatched. The CDR3 spells CSAMGLARNEQFF. CDR3 DNA: TGCAGTGCTATGGGACTAGCTCGCAATGAGCAGTTCTTC.

The table lists this clonotype with many counts. The chain is built from TRBV18 and TRBJ1-2; 7 nucleotides match TRBD1. The CDR3 contains 15 residues. The V and J ends lost 3 bases and 8 bases, in that order; junction bases with no gene match: 12. Germline V gives CDR1 KGHSH, CDR2 LQKENI. CDR3 nucleotide sequence: TGTGCCAGCTCACCGTCTAATCAGGGGGGTATCGGCTACACCTTC. This gives the protein CASSPSNQGGIGYTF.

This clonotype appeared a few times. The J gene is TRBJ2-7, the V gene TRBV9, with 9 bases aligning to TRBD2. The CDR3 loop spans 16 amino acids. Looked up from germline, CDR1 is SGDLS and CDR2 is YYNGEE. V trimming: 0 bases; J trimming: 2 bases; junction bases outside the gene matches: 6. This chain's CDR3 is CASSVDAGGPAYEQYF. In DNA, the CDR3 is TGTGCCAGCAGCGTAGATGCGGGGGGGCCCGCCTACGAGCAGTACTTC.

The sample holds many counts of this clonotype. The chain recombines TRBV20-1 with TRBJ2-3, with D maybe TRBD1 (6 bases). Germline assignment: CDR1 DFQATT and CDR2 SNEGSKA (reference sequence). The ends were cut back, 2 bases at V and 3 bases at J, with 18 bases in the middle. This CDR3 is built from 16 residues. CDR3 bases: TGCAGTGCTAGAAACCCCCGAACAGGGCGGACAGATACGCAGTATTTT. Translation: CSARNPRTGRTDTQYF.

This clonotype was counted between two and nine times. This chain connects TRBV7-9 to TRBJ1-1, with 9 bases matching TRBD1. CDR1 and CDR2 from the germline V gene are SEHNR and FQNEAQ (reference sequence). The J segment lost 8 bases and the V segment lost 5 bases, leaving 15 bases of the junction unmatched. The CDR3 is 16 residues long. The CDR3 region is CASSPARGQGVLEAFF. CDR3 coding DNA: TGTGCCAGCAGCCCCGCAAGGGGACAGGGTGTATTAGAAGCTTTCTTT.

This clonotype turned up a few times. J is TRBJ1-1 and V is TRBV5-4; 11 nucleotides agree with TRBD1. The CDR3 has 14 residues. Trimming at V came to 5 bases and at J to 4 bases, leaving 4 bases not matched to a gene. From germline, CDR1 is SGHNT and CDR2 YYREEE (reference sequence). The CDR3, as DNA: TGTGCCAGCAGACCGGACAGGGGGCCCACTGAAGCTTTCTTT. Protein product: CASRPDRGPTEAFF. Filled out from reference TRBV5-4 and TRBJ1-1, the complete variable domain reads ETGVTQSPTHLIKTRGQQVTLRCSSQSGHNTVSWYQQALGQGPQFIFQYYREEENGRGNFPPRFSGLQFPNYSSELNVNALELDDSALYLCASRPDRGPTEAFFGQGTRLTVV.

In this sample, this clonotype turned up once. V is TRBV19 and J is TRBJ1-5, with no clear D. Germline V gives CDR1 LNHDA, CDR2 SQIVND (reference sequence). Trimming removed 7 bases at V and 6 bases at J, with 19 bases between. This CDR3 contains 15 residues. The CDR3 loop is CASTLKWAKTQPQHF. The CDR3 region has the DNA TGTGCCAGTACCCTGAAGTGGGCAAAAACTCAGCCCCAGCATTTT.

This clonotype was seen at least ten times. The chain is built from TRBV6-1 and TRBJ1-6, with 7 bases that match TRBD1. The CDR3 loop spans 16 amino acids. Germline CDR1 MNHNS, CDR2 SASEGT. V gave up 6 bases and J gave up 9 bases; unmatched junction bases: 14. CDR3 sequence: CASRPPGTAIGSPLHF. The CDR3 DNA reads TGTGCCAGCAGACCACCCGGGACAGCCATAGGTTCACCCCTCCACTTT.

This clonotype showed up just a few times. V is TRBV5-1 and J is TRBJ1-5; a weak D match, TRBD1 (6 bases). The V gene lost 4 bases and the J gene lost 2 bases, with 13 bases spanning the gap. The germline V gene encodes CDR1 SGHRS and CDR2 YFSETQ. The CDR3 length is 15 residues. CDR3 coding DNA: TGCGCCAGCAGCCCCAGGGGTTGGGGCAATCAGCCCCAGCATTTT. Amino acids: CASSPRGWGNQPQHF.

The chain uses TRBV19 and TRBJ2-7; D perhaps matches TRBD2 (6 bases). Germline CDR1 and CDR2: LNHDA and SQIVND (reference sequence). This CDR3 is built from 14 residues. With 7 bases removed from V and 3 bases from J, the gap between germline ends came to 16 bases. The DNA for the CDR3 is TGTGCCAGTAATGGTGGAGGGCCAGGCTACGAGCAGTACTTC. This gives the protein CASNGGGPGYEQYF.